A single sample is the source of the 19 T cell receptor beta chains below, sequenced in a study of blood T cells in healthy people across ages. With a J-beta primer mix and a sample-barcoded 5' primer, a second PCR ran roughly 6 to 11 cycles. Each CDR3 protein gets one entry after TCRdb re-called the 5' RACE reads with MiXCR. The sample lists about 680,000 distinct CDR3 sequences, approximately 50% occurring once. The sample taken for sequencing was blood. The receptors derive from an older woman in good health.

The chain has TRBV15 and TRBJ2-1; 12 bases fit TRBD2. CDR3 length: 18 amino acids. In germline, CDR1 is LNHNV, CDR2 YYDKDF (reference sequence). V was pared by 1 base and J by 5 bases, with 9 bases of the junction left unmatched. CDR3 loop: CATSRVATSGSIDNEQFF. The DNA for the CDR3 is TGTGCCACCAGCAGAGTTGCGACTAGCGGGAGTATTGACAATGAGCAGTTCTTC.

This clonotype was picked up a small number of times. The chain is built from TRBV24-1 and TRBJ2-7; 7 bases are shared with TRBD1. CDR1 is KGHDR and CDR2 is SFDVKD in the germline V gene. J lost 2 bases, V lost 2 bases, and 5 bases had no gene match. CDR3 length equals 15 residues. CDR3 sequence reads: CATSDSGQFPYEQYF. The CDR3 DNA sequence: TGTGCCACCAGTGATTCGGGACAGTTTCCCTACGAGCAGTACTTC.

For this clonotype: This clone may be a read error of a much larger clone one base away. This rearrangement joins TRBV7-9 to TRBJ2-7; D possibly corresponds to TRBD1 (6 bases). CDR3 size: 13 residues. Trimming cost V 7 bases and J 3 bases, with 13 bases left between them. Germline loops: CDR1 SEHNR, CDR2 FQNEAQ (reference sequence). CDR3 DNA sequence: TGTGCCAGCAACTCACAGGGAAGCTACGAGCAGTACTTC. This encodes CASNSQGSYEQYF.

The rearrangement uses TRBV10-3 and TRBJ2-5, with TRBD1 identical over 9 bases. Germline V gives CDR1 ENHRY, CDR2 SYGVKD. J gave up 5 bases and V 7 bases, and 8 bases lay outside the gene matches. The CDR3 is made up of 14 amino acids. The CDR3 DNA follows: TGTGCCATCACCGCACAGGGGGCAGGGGAGACCCAGTACTTC. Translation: CAITAQGAGETQYF.

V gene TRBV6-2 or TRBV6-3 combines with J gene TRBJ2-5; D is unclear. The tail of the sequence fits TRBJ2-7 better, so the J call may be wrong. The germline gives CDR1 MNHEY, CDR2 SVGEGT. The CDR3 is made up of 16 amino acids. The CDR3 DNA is TGTGCCAGCACCGACACATCAGCCTATGCTTCGACCGAGCAGTACTTC. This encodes CASTDTSAYASTEQYF.

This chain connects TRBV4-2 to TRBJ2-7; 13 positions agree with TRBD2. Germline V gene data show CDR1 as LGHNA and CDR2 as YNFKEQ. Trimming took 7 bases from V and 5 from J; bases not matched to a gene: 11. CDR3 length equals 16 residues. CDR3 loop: CASTRKGLAGANEQYF. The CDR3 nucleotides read TGTGCCAGCACCCGTAAAGGACTAGCGGGAGCCAACGAGCAGTACTTC.

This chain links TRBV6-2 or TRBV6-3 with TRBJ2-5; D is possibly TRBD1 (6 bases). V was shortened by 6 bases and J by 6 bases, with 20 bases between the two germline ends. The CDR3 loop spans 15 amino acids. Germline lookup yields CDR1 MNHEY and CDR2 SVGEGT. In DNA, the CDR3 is TGTGCCAGCAGACGCACAGGGTTCGGGGAGCAGACCCAGTACTTC. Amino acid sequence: CASRRTGFGEQTQYF.

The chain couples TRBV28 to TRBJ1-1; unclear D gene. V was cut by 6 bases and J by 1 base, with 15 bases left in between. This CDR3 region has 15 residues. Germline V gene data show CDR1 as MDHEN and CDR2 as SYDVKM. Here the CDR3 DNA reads TGTGCCAGCAGCCCCCCTGGTGGTTCGAACACTGAAGCTTTCTTT. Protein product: CASSPPGGSNTEAFF.

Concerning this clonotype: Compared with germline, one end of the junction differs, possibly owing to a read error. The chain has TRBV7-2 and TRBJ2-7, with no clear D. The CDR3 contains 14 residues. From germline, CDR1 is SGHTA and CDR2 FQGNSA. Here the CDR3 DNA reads TGTGCCAGCAGCTTAATGGGGATATCATACGAGCAATACTTC. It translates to CASSLMGISYEQYF.

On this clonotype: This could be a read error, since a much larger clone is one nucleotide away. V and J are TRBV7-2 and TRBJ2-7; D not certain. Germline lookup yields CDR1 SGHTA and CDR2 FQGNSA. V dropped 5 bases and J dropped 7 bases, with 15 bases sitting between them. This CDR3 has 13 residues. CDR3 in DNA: TGTGCCAGCAGCCTAAACTGGTCTAATGAGCAGTACTTC. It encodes CASSLNWSNEQYF. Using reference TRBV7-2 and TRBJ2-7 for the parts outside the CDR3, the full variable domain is GAGVSQSPSNKVTEKGKDVELRCDPISGHTALYWYRQSLGQGLEFLIYFQGNSAPDKSGLPSDRFSAERTGGSVSTLTIQRTQQEDSAVYLCASSLNWSNEQYFGPGTRLTVT.

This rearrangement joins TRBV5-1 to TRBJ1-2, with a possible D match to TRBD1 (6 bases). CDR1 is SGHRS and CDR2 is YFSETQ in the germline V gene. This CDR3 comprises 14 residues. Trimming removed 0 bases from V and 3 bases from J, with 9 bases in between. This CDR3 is CASSLEGQYYGYTF. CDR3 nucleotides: TGCGCCAGCAGCTTGGAAGGACAGTACTATGGCTACACCTTC. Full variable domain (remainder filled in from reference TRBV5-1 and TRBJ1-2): KAGVTQTPRYLIKTRGQQVTLSCSPISGHRSVSWYQQTPGQGLQFLFEYFSETQRNKGNFPGRFSGRQFSNSRSEMNVSTLELGDSALYLCASSLEGQYYGYTFGSGTRLTVV.

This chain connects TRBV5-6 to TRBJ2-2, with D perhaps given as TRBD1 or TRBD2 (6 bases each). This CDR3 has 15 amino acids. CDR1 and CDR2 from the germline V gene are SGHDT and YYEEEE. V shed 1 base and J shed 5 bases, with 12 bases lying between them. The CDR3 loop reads CASSLNTGRTGELFF. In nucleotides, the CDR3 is TGTGCCAGCAGCTTGAATACAGGGAGGACCGGGGAGCTGTTTTTT.

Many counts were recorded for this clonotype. CDR3 in amino acids: CASSLALAGYNEQFF. CDR3 DNA: TGTGCCAGCAGCTTAGCGCTGGCAGGATACAATGAGCAGTTCTTC. V gene TRBV7-9 combines with J gene TRBJ2-1; D not certain. Germline V gives CDR1 SEHNR, CDR2 FQNEAQ (reference sequence). The CDR3 extends over 15 amino acids. Between the trimmed V and J ends, which lost 0 bases and 4 bases, there was a span of 10 bases.

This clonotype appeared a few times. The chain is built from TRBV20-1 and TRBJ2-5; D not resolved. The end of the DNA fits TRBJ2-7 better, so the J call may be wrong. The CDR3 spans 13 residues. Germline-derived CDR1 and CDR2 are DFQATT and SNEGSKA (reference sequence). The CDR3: CSARVYGAYEQYF. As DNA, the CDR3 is TGCAGTGCTAGAGTTTACGGAGCCTACGAGCAGTACTTC.

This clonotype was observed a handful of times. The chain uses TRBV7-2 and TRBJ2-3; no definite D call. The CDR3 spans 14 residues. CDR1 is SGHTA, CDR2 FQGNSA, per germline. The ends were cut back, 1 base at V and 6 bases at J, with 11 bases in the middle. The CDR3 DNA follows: TGTGCCAGCAGCTTAGAGGGTGGTGGGGATACGCAGTATTTT. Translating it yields CASSLEGGGDTQYF.

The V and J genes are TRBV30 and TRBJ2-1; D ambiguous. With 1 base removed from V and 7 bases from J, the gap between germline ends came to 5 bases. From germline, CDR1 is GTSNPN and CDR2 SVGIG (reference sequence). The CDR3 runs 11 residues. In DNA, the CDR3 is TGTGCCTGGAGTGATTATAATGAGCAGTTCTTC. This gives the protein CAWSDYNEQFF.

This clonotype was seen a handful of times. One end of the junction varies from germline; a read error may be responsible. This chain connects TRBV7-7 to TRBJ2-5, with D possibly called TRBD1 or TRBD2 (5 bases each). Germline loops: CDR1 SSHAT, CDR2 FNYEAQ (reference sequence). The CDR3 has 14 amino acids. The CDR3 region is CASSWGSAQETQYF. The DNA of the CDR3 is TGTGCTAGCAGCTGGGGGTCAGCCCAAGAGACCCAGTACTTC.

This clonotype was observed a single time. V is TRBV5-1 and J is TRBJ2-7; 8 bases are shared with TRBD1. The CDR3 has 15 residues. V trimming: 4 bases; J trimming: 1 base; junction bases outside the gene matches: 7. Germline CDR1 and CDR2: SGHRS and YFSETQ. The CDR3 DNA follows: TGCGCCAGCAGCATCGGGACAGGCGGATCCTACGAGCAGTACTTC. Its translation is CASSIGTGGSYEQYF.

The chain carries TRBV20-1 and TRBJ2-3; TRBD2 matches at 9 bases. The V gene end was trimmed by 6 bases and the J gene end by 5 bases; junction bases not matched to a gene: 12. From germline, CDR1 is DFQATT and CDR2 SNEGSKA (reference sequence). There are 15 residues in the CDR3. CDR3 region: CSASRASGKVDTQYF. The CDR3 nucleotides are TGCAGTGCGAGCCGGGCTAGCGGGAAGGTAGATACGCAGTATTTT.